This T cell receptor (beta chain) comes out of a study of T cell repertoires in cytomegalovirus infection. MiXCR, run by TCRdb on the reads, gives a single entry per CDR3 protein. In the table there are 510,000 or so distinct CDR3 sequences, about 26% of which are singletons. General study results and limits: CMV-specific TCR beta clonotypes restricted by HLA-C were the ones dominating the ex vivo response.

In germline, CDR1 is LNHDA, CDR2 SQIVND (reference sequence). V lost 2 bases and J lost 0, with 8 bases in between. This CDR3 comprises 15 residues. Remarks on this clonotype: Its specificity is not known.

This sequence was found in a human donor in good health (CMV status not recorded). Some clones in this sample may be carry-over from other donors' samples. The sequenced sample was PBMCs. V is TRBV19 and J is TRBJ1-3; no definite D call. The CDR3 DNA is TGTGCCAGTAGTATAAGGGCTATCTCTGGAAACACCATATATTTT. Translation: CASSIRAISGNTIYF. Drawing the rest from reference TRBV19 and TRBJ1-3, the complete variable domain is DGGITQSPKYLFRKEGQNVTLSCEQNLNHDAMYWYRQDPGQGLRLIYYSQIVNDFQKGDIAEGYSVSREKKESFPLTVTSAQKNPTAFYLCASSIRAISGNTIYFGEGSWLTVV.